These T cell receptor beta chains were read from a single sample in a study of T cells in localized non-small cell lung cancer. Method: immunoSEQ multiplex PCR; TCRdb's copy keeps in-frame clones and lacks some. The table includes fewer than 4,500 clones, around 43% detected once. The sequencing used lung tumor tissue, collected before any cancer treatment. These receptors were obtained from a male donor at least 60 years old with stage I lung adenocarcinoma. CDR3s include the opening cysteine and the closing phenylalanine or tryptophan. Each record gives: V gene, D gene, clone size, J gene, CDR3 DNA, CDR3 protein. A D gene is named only where the DNA matches it firmly. For some rows the clone size is stated as once, few or many, or as a class when expanded; others skip it.

TRBV6-7	NA	few	TRBJ1-5	TGTGCCAGCAGGAAAACAGGGCGGGGGAGCAATCAGCCCCAGCATTTT	CASRKTGRGSNQPQHF
TRBV18	NA	NA	TRBJ2-1	TGTGCCAGCTCACGCGAAAACAATGAGCAGTTCTTC	CASSRENNEQFF
TRBV6-8	TRBD2	once	TRBJ2-1	TGTGCCAGCACACCTAGCGGCTCCTACAATGAGCAGTTCTTC	CASTPSGSYNEQFF
TRBV9	TRBD2	NA	TRBJ2-2	TGTGCCAGCAGCCCCCGGGGCGGGAGCGGTACCGGGGAGCTGTTTTTT	CASSPRGGSGTGELFF
TRBV30	TRBD1	few	TRBJ1-4	TGTGCCTGGAGTTTGACAGGGAACGAAAAACTGTTTTTT	CAWSLTGNEKLFF
TRBV10-2	NA	NA	TRBJ1-5	TGCGCCAGCAGTGAGCAGGGGTTCGATCAGCCCCAGCATTTT	CASSEQGFDQPQHF
TRBV6-8	TRBD1	few	TRBJ2-7	TGTGCCAGCATTTTCCGGGACAGGGGATTTTCCGAGCAGTACTTC	CASIFRDRGFSEQYF
TRBV19	NA	few	TRBJ1-2	TGTGCCAGTAGCCGGGGCGGGGGTTCTAACTATGGCTACACCTTC	CASSRGGGSNYGYTF
TRBV25-1	NA	NA	TRBJ2-2	TGTGCCAGCAGTCCAGGGGTCGGCACCGGGGAGCTGTTTTTT	CASSPGVGTGELFF
TRBV28	TRBD2	NA	TRBJ2-3	TGTGCCAGCAGTTCCGGACTAGCGGGAGGGGGCACAGATACGCAGTATTTT	CASSSGLAGGGTDTQYF
TRBV28	NA	few	TRBJ1-1	TGTGCCAGCAGTTTAATCAACACTGAAGCTTTCTTT	CASSLINTEAFF
TRBV29-1	NA	NA	TRBJ2-5	TGCAGCGTTGCCCTAGGCACTGAGACCCAGTACTTC	CSVALGTETQYF
TRBV11-3	NA	medium-sized	TRBJ2-2	TGTGCCAGCAGCCCCACCGGGACGGGGAACACCGGGGAGCTGTTTTTT	CASSPTGTGNTGELFF
TRBV6-8	NA	once	TRBJ2-7	TGTGCCAGCAGTTACTCGGCTCACTACGAGCAGTACTTC	CASSYSAHYEQYF
TRBV19	NA	few	TRBJ2-1	TGTGCCAGTAGTATCCTAGGTGATAACTACAATGAGCAGTTCTTC	CASSILGDNYNEQFF
TRBV30	TRBD1	NA	TRBJ1-5	TGTGCCGGGGACAGGGGCCACAATCAGCCCCAGCATTTT	CAGDRGHNQPQHF
TRBV19	TRBD2	NA	TRBJ2-2	TGTGCCAGTACCACGGGGGTAGCGGGGGCATCCACCGGGGAGCTGTTTTTT	CASTTGVAGASTGELFF
TRBV28	NA	NA	TRBJ1-5	TGTGCCAGCAGTTTCTTTCAGGGGATGGGCGATCAGCCCCAGCATTTT	CASSFFQGMGDQPQHF
TRBV28	NA	few	TRBJ1-6	TGTGCCAGCTACCCTGGCGGGGCAGGGGAGCGTTCACCCCTCCACTTT	CASYPGGAGERSPLHF
TRBV15	NA	NA	TRBJ1-1	TGTGCCACCAGCAGAGGGGGGGACCTGGGTGCCACTGAAGCTTTCTTT	CATSRGGDLGATEAFF
TRBV11-3	TRBD1	NA	TRBJ2-5	TGTGCCAGCAGGGGGACAGGGACGAGGAAGACCCAGTACTTC	CASRGTGTRKTQYF
TRBV15	NA	NA	TRBJ2-4	TGTGCCACCAGCGACAAAAGGGGGGGCAAAAACATTCAGTACTTC	CATSDKRGGKNIQYF
TRBV14	NA	NA	TRBJ2-5	TGTGCCAGCAGCCAAGTTGGGGTGACCCAGTACTTC	CASSQVGVTQYF
TRBV19	NA	few	TRBJ1-3	TGTGCCAGTAGAGCGGGAACCTCTGGAAACACCATATATTTT	CASRAGTSGNTIYF
TRBV28	TRBD1	NA	TRBJ2-7	TGTGCCAGCAGTTTCGGGGCAGGGGGCGGTGAGCAGTACTTC	CASSFGAGGGEQYF
TRBV15	TRBD1	NA	TRBJ2-5	TGTGCCACCACCCCAGGGGTCGACAGGGCCCAAGAGACCCAGTACTTC	CATTPGVDRAQETQYF
TRBV7-6	TRBD2	few	TRBJ2-1	TGTGCCAGCAGCCCAGGGGGACTAGCGGCGACTCGGCAGTTCTTC	CASSPGGLAATRQFF
TRBV11-3	TRBD1	NA	TRBJ1-5	TGTGCCAGCAGCGAGGGACAGGGGGCTGGTCAGCCCCAGCATTTT	CASSEGQGAGQPQHF
TRBV12-5	NA	few	TRBJ2-1	TGTGCCAGCACCCCGGGGGACTTCAATGAGCAGTTCTTC	CASTPGDFNEQFF
TRBV6-8	TRBD1	once	TRBJ1-4	TGTGCCAGCAGTTACTTTAGGGGGACAGGGATTGAAAAACTGTTTTTT	CASSYFRGTGIEKLFF
TRBV28	NA	NA	TRBJ2-1	TGTGCCAGCAGTCAGGCGGGGGCCGGCAATGAGCAGTTCTTC	CASSQAGAGNEQFF
TRBV30	NA	NA	TRBJ2-7	TGTGCCTGGAGTGTACGTTACGAGCAGTACTTC	CAWSVRYEQYF
TRBV9	TRBD1	NA	TRBJ2-1	TGTGCCAGCAATATGGGACAGTACAATGAGCAGTTCTTC	CASNMGQYNEQFF
TRBV5-1	NA	NA	TRBJ2-5	TGCGCCAGCAGCTTCGGGTGGGGGGCAGGCGGCCAAGAGACCCAGTACTTC	CASSFGWGAGGQETQYF
TRBV18	NA	NA	TRBJ1-1	TGTGCCAGCTCACAGGAAACCGAGGGGAGGGCTTTCTTT	CASSQETEGRAFF
TRBV29-1	NA	NA	TRBJ2-6	TGCAGCGTTTACGGCGTGCAGGGACGCTCTGGGGCCAACGTCCTGACTTTC	CSVYGVQGRSGANVLTF
TRBV6-8	NA	few	TRBJ1-6	TGTGCCAGCAGTTACTCAATAGTGGGCGGCTCACCCCTCCACTTT	CASSYSIVGGSPLHF
TRBV11-3	NA	NA	TRBJ2-5	TGTGCCAGCAGCTTGGGGGGAATCCAAGAGACCCAGTACTTC	CASSLGGIQETQYF
TRBV6-8	NA	few	TRBJ1-5	TGTGCCAGCAGTTACGAAAAGAGCCATCAGCCCCAGCATTTT	CASSYEKSHQPQHF
TRBV19	NA	NA	TRBJ1-3	TGTGCCAGTAGTCCCCACACCTTCTCTGGAAACACCATATATTTT	CASSPHTFSGNTIYF
TRBV6-8	NA	few	TRBJ2-7	TGTGCCAGCAGCCAAAGGGGCAGGGTAGAGGCCGAGCAGTACTTC	CASSQRGRVEAEQYF
TRBV28	NA	NA	TRBJ1-1	TGTGCCAGCAGCTTAGGGGCAAAAGGGAACACTGAAGCTTTCTTT	CASSLGAKGNTEAFF
TRBV6-8	TRBD1	few	TRBJ1-2	TGTGCCAGCAGTACGTACAGGGGCGGCTACACCTTC	CASSTYRGGYTF
TRBV18	TRBD1	NA	TRBJ1-4	TGTGCCAGCTCGGGACAGGCTAATGAAAAACTGTTTTTT	CASSGQANEKLFF
TRBV6-8	NA	few	TRBJ1-4	TGTGCCAGCAGCCCTTACCTTGCAACTAATGAAAAACTGTTTTTT	CASSPYLATNEKLFF
TRBV29-1	NA	few	TRBJ2-3	TGCAGCGTTCCGGGGCAGGTCGCGACAGATACGCAGTATTTT	CSVPGQVATDTQYF